Described below is a single TCR beta chain sequence and its context. Its cognate antigen is unknown. Assay used: immunoSEQ multiplex PCR; TCRdb lists only in-frame clones, some missing. The data contain tens of thousands of clones, about 85% of them seen just once; the ten biggest clones take up roughly 15%. Germline V gene data show CDR1 as SGDLS and CDR2 as YYNGEE. Deletions cut 3 bases from V and 7 bases from J, with 14 bases between. The CDR3 covers 14 residues. The data derive from a study of PD-1 blockade in classical Hodgkin lymphoma. Study-wide findings and caveats: Underlying causes for the observed repertoire differences were not defined, possibly disease activity or prior therapy.

All patients relapsed after autologous stem cell transplantation, and brentuximab vedotin exposure varied. Best responses included complete response and partial response; otherwise, the best response was progressive disease. The receptor was derived from a human donor with classical Hodgkin lymphoma. The chain employs TRBV9 and TRBJ1-5, with D unresolved. The sample in question was peripheral blood mononuclear cells (PBMCs), obtained at baseline. The CDR3: CASSAGPGQQPQHF. The CDR3 DNA reads TGTGCCAGCAGCGCTGGACCGGGCCAACAGCCCCAGCATTTT.